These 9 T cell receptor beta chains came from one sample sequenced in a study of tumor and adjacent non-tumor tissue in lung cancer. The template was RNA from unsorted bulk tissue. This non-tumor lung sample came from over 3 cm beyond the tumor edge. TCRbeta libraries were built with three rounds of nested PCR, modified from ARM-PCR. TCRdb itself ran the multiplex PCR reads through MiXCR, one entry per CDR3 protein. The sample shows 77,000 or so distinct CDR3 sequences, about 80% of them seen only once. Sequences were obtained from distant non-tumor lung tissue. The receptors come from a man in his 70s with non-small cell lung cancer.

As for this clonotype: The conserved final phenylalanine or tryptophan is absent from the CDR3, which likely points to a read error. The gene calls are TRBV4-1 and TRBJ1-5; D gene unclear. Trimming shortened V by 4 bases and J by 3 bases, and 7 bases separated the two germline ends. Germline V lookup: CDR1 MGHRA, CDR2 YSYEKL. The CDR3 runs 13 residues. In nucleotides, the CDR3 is TGCGCCAGCAGCCGAGCGATCAATCAGCCCCAGCATATT. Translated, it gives CASSRAINQPQHI.

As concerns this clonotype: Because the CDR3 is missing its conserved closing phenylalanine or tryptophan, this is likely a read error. CDR3 sequence (DNA): TGTAGCGTTGAAGGAGAAAACATTCAGTACCTC. Translation: CSVEGENIQYL. The rearrangement uses TRBV29-1 and TRBJ2-4, with D possibly matching TRBD2 (5 bases). The CDR3 has 11 amino acids. Per germline, CDR1 SQVTM and CDR2 ANQGSEA.

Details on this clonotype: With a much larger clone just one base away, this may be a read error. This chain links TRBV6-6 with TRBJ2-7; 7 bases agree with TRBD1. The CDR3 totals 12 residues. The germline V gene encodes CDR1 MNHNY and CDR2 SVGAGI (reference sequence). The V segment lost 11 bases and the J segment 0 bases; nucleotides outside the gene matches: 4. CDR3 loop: CAGRDSSYEQYF. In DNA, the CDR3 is TGTGCCGGCCGGGACAGCTCCTACGAGCAGTACTTC.

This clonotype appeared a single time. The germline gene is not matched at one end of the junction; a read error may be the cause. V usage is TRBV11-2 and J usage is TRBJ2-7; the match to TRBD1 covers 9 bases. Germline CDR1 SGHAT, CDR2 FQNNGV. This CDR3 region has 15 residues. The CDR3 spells CASSLGTGPSYEQYF. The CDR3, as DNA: TGTGCCAGCAGTCTCGGGACAGGGCCCTCCTACGAGCAGTATTTC.

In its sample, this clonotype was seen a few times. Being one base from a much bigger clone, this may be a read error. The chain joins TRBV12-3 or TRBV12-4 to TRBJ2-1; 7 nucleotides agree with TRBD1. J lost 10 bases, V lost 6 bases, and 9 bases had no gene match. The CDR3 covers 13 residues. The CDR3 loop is CASRGTEAREQFF. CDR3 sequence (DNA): TGTGCCAGCAGGGGGACAGAGGCCCGGGAGCAGTTCTTC.

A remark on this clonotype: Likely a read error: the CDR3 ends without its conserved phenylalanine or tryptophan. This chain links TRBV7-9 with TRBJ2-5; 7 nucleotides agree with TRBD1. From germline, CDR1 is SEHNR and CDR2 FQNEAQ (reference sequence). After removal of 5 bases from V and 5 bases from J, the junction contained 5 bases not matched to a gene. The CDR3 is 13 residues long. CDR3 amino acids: CASSDGTAETQYL. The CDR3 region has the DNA TGTGCCAGCAGCGACGGGACAGCCGAGACCCAGTACTTA.

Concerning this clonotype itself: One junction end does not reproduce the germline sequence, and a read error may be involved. This CDR3 is CSAKLYLQRGQDTQYF. The CDR3 coding sequence is TGCAGCGCCAAGCTCTACCTCCAGAGAGGTCAAGATACCCAGTACTTC. The chain uses TRBV29-1 and TRBJ2-5, with D unclear. Germline lookup yields CDR1 SQVTM and CDR2 ANQGSEA. This CDR3 is built from 16 residues. Together with reference TRBV29-1 and TRBJ2-5, the CDR3 gives the full variable domain: SAVISQKPSRDICQRGTSLTIQCQVDSQVTMMFWYRQQPGQSLTLIATANQGSEATYESGFVIDKFPISRPNLTFSTLTVSNMSPEDSSIYLCSAKLYLQRGQDTQYFGPGTRLLVL.

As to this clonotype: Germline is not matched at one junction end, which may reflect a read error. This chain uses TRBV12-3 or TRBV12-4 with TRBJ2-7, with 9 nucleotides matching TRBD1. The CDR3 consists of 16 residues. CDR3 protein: CACSLASGTGSIEQYF. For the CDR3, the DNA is TGTGCCTGCAGTTTAGCGTCGGGGACAGGGAGCATCGAGCAGTATTTC.

The CDR3 region is CSVEDLRQGLAGYTF. The CDR3 DNA reads TGCAGCGTTGAAGACCTCCGGCAGGGCTTAGCCGGCTACACCTTC. The V and J genes are TRBV29-1 and TRBJ1-2; TRBD1 is a possible D gene (5 bases). Germline V CDR1 and CDR2: SQVTM, ANQGSEA. The CDR3 consists of 15 residues. V was pared by 0 bases and J by 8 bases, with 19 bases between.